This is a list of T cell receptor beta chains from one sample in a study of shared clonotypes between healthy human individuals. The method was immunoSEQ multiplex PCR; TCRdb's version includes in-frame clones alone and lacks a portion of them. Of around 1.1 million clones in the sample, approximately 78% were seen once. The sample consisted of memory CD4+ T cells from PBMCs. These receptor sequences come from a man between 18 and 29 years old in good health. Some clones in this sample may be carry-over from other donors' samples. The CDR3 runs from the conserved cysteine through the conserved F or W. A D gene is named only where the DNA matches it firmly. Part of the rows lack a size; the others show once, few, many or a class for expanded clones.

V gene	clone size	J gene	D gene	CDR3 DNA	CDR3 protein
TRBV25-1	.	TRBJ1-2	TRBD1	TGTGCCAGCAGACCTTATCGGGACAGGGGAGAAACGGATGGCTACACCTTC	CASRPYRDRGETDGYTF
TRBV28	.	TRBJ1-5	TRBD1	TGTGCCAGCAGCCCTGACAGGGGAGGGGGACGTCAGCCCCAGCATTTT	CASSPDRGGGRQPQHF
TRBV7-8	.	TRBJ2-3	TRBD1	TGTGCCAGCAGCGAAATGGACAGGGCCACAGATACGCAGTATTTT	CASSEMDRATDTQYF
TRBV7-2	.	TRBJ2-3	TRBD2	TGTGCCAGCAGCTTTCAAGCGGGAGGATTAGATACGCAGTATTTT	CASSFQAGGLDTQYF
TRBV27	.	TRBJ2-7	TRBD1	TGTGCCAGCAGCTCCGGACAGGGGGTTACTCGCGAGCAGTACTTC	CASSSGQGVTREQYF
TRBV18	.	TRBJ2-5	.	TGTGCCAGCTCACCATTGGCCCAAGAGACCCAGTACTTC	CASSPLAQETQYF
TRBV28	.	TRBJ1-1	.	TGTGCCAGCAGTAATACGGGAGTTCAGGAAGCTTTCTTT	CASSNTGVQEAFF
TRBV29-1	.	TRBJ2-7	.	TGCAGCGTAGACCTAGGCTACGAGCAGTACTTC	CSVDLGYEQYF
TRBV9	few	TRBJ1-2	.	TGTGCCAGCAGCACCAGACGGACAGCGGGGACTGGCTACACCTTC	CASSTRRTAGTGYTF
TRBV5-1	.	TRBJ2-2	.	TGCGCCAGCAGCTTGTTCGGCGCAGGAGGGGAGCTGTTTTTT	CASSLFGAGGELFF
TRBV28	.	TRBJ2-1	.	TGTGCCAGCAGTTTACAGAATCGGGATGAGCAGTTCTTC	CASSLQNRDEQFF
TRBV28	.	TRBJ1-2	.	TGTGCCAGCAGGATGCCCGCAAATGGCTACACCTTC	CASRMPANGYTF
TRBV18	.	TRBJ1-2	TRBD1	TGTGCCAGCTCCCAGATGACAGGGGAGTCAGGTGGCTACACCTTC	CASSQMTGESGGYTF
TRBV7-9	.	TRBJ2-5	TRBD1	TGTGCCAGCAGCCCACGACAGGGAGTGGTAGAGACCCAGTACTTC	CASSPRQGVVETQYF
TRBV21-1	.	TRBJ2-7	.	TGTGCCAGCAGCAATTGGGCGGGGAAGACTTACGAGCAGTACTTC	CASSNWAGKTYEQYF
TRBV28	.	TRBJ1-5	TRBD1	TGTGCCAGCAGGTCAGGGGGCGCGGGGGGTCAGCCCCAGCATTTT	CASRSGGAGGQPQHF
TRBV28	.	TRBJ1-2	.	TGTGCCAGCAGTTCCCGACGTCAGGGTACAATTGGCTACACCTTC	CASSSRRQGTIGYTF
TRBV7-9	few	TRBJ1-2	.	TGTGCCAGCAGCTTAGCGGACTATGGCTACACCTTC	CASSLADYGYTF
TRBV6-5	.	TRBJ1-2	.	TGTGCCAGCAGACCCCAGGAGAACTATGGCTACACCTTC	CASRPQENYGYTF
TRBV5-1	.	TRBJ2-1	.	TGCGCCAGCAGCTCGTGGGGGAGCTCCTACAATGAGCAGTTCTTC	CASSSWGSSYNEQFF
TRBV6-4	few	TRBJ2-1	TRBD2	TGTGCCAGCAGCTCGACTAGCGGCCCGTACAATGAGCAGTTCTTC	CASSSTSGPYNEQFF
TRBV6-7	.	TRBJ2-2	TRBD1	TGTGCCAGCAGTTCCCAGCCCAGGGACAGGAACACCGGGGAGCTGTTTTTT	CASSSQPRDRNTGELFF
TRBV7-3	.	TRBJ2-2	TRBD2	TGTGCCAGCAGCTTAGTGGCTAGCGGGACGGCGGCGAACACCGGGGAGCTGTTTTTT	CASSLVASGTAANTGELFF
TRBV28	.	TRBJ1-2	.	TGTGCCAGCAGTTTATCGCTTGGTGGCTACACCTTC	CASSLSLGGYTF
TRBV4-2	.	TRBJ1-2	TRBD1	TGTGCCAGCAGGCAAACAACAGGGGGTTACACCTTC	CASRQTTGGYTF
TRBV7-6	.	TRBJ2-5	.	TGTGCCAGCAGCTTGCCCGTCCGAGGGGAGACCCAGTACTTC	CASSLPVRGETQYF
TRBV5-8	.	TRBJ2-5	.	TGTGCCAGCAGCTTGGGACGGGGGGCCCATCCCGAGACCCAGTACTTC	CASSLGRGAHPETQYF
TRBV5-1	once	TRBJ1-4	TRBD1	TGCGCCAGCAGCTTGAGGGACAGAGGGGAAAAACTGTTTTTT	CASSLRDRGEKLFF
TRBV5-5	.	TRBJ1-4	.	TGTGCCAGCAGCCCAGGGTTTACAACTAATGAAAAACTGTTTTTT	CASSPGFTTNEKLFF
TRBV9	.	TRBJ2-7	TRBD2	TGTGCCAGCAGCGTAGCTCTAGCGGGAGGTTTATACGAGCAGTACTTC	CASSVALAGGLYEQYF
TRBV30	.	TRBJ1-1	.	TGTGCCTGGAGTGTGGTTGTCCCCCGGGAGCCTCTGAACACTGAAGCTTTCTTT	CAWSVVVPREPLNTEAFF
TRBV7-2	.	TRBJ2-2	.	TGTGCCAGCAGCCTCCGCCCCGGGGAGCTGTTTTTT	CASSLRPGELFF
TRBV28	.	TRBJ1-5	TRBD1	TGTGCCAGCAGTTTACCGGGACAGTTGAATCAGCCCCAGCATTTT	CASSLPGQLNQPQHF
TRBV5-1	.	TRBJ2-1	TRBD2	TGCGCCAGCAGCTTAGCTAGCGGGATCTCTAATGAGCAGTTCTTC	CASSLASGISNEQFF
TRBV28	.	TRBJ1-3	.	TGTGCCAGCAGACCCCGGCGGTTAGCTGGAAACACCATATATTTT	CASRPRRLAGNTIYF
TRBV30	few	TRBJ2-7	.	TGTGCCTGGAGTTTGGCGGGATGGGCCTACGAGCAGTACTTC	CAWSLAGWAYEQYF
TRBV30	once	TRBJ2-7	.	TGTGCCTGGAGTCGGACCTACGGGATCTACGAGCAGTACTTC	CAWSRTYGIYEQYF
TRBV29-1	few	TRBJ1-1	TRBD1	TGCAGCGTCACCGGGACAGCGATGAACACTGAAGCTTTCTTT	CSVTGTAMNTEAFF
TRBV18	.	TRBJ1-3	.	TGTGCCAGCTCATCCGGGCAGGGAAGCACCATATATTTT	CASSSGQGSTIYF
TRBV7-2	.	TRBJ2-3	TRBD2	TGTGCCAGCAGCTTCGGACTAGCGGACACAGATACGCAGTATTTT	CASSFGLADTDTQYF
TRBV7-9	.	TRBJ2-3	TRBD2	TGTGCCAGCAGCTTATATGGCGGGAGGACGAATACGCAGTATTTT	CASSLYGGRTNTQYF
TRBV10-3	.	TRBJ2-2	TRBD1	TGTGCCATCAGAGACAGGGAAGGCACCGGGGAGCTGTTTTTT	CAIRDREGTGELFF
TRBV29-1	.	TRBJ1-2	.	TGCAGCGTTCTAGCTTCGGGGGGCTACACCTTC	CSVLASGGYTF
TRBV4-3	.	TRBJ2-5	.	TGCGCCAGCAGCCCCGATCTGGGTCCCGAGGAGACCCAGTACTTC	CASSPDLGPEETQYF
TRBV19	.	TRBJ2-7	.	TGTGCCATCGACAGATACGAGCAGTACTTC	CAIDRYEQYF
TRBV4-1	.	TRBJ1-6	.	TGCGCCAGCAGCCAAGTTGCCCGGGGGGCCGGCTATAATTCACCCCTCCACTTT	CASSQVARGAGYNSPLHF
TRBV2	.	TRBJ2-7	.	TGTGCCAGCGGGAGGGGGGGGACAGTATCCTACGAGCAGTACTTC	CASGRGGTVSYEQYF
TRBV28	few	TRBJ2-7	TRBD2	TGTGCCAGCCTCAGCGGGACCTCCTACGAGCAGTACTTC	CASLSGTSYEQYF
TRBV28	once	TRBJ1-1	.	TGTGCCAGCAGTTTATGGCGTGCCAGGAACACTGAAGCTTTCTTT	CASSLWRARNTEAFF
TRBV6-1	.	TRBJ1-3	.	TGTGCCAGCAGTGTAGCACTGCGTGGAAACACCATATATTTT	CASSVALRGNTIYF
TRBV28	many	TRBJ2-5	.	TGTGCCAGCAGTTTTAGCGTCGGTAAAGGGGAGACCCAGTACTTC	CASSFSVGKGETQYF
TRBV5-1	.	TRBJ2-3	.	TGCGCCAGCAGCTTGGGTTGGCTAACTGACACAGATACGCAGTATTTT	CASSLGWLTDTDTQYF
TRBV6-5	.	TRBJ1-1	.	TGTGCCAGCAGTTACGGCACAGGGACGAACACTGAAGCTTTCTTT	CASSYGTGTNTEAFF